A selection of T cell receptor beta chains follows, all from one sample in a study of blood T cell repertoires in COVID-19. The method was immunoSEQ multiplex PCR; TCRdb's version includes in-frame clones alone and lacks a portion of them. Of around 620,000 clones in the sample, 85% to 90% were seen once. The sample consisted of peripheral blood. Every receptor here comes from a woman between 18 and 29 years old with acute or convalescent COVID-19. CDR3s include the opening cysteine and the closing phenylalanine or tryptophan. A D gene is named only where the DNA matches it firmly. The size field is filled for only some rows; it gives once, few, many or a size class.

clone_size	v_call	j_call	d_call	cdr3_nt	cdr3_aa
.	TRBV24-1	TRBJ1-5	.	TGTGCCACCAGTGACAGAGACAGGTATCAGCCCCAGCATTTT	CATSDRDRYQPQHF
.	TRBV6-6	TRBJ1-5	.	TGTGCCAGCAGGGGACATCAACAACTTAGCAATCAGCCCCAGCATTTT	CASRGHQQLSNQPQHF
.	TRBV12-3/TRBV12-4	TRBJ1-1	.	TGTGCCAGCAGTTTAAGGGAGAGTGGAGCTTTCTTT	CASSLRESGAFF
.	TRBV5-8	TRBJ1-3	.	TGTGCCAGCAGCCCCTCGGGTAAGGTTGGAAACACCATATATTTT	CASSPSGKVGNTIYF
few	TRBV30	TRBJ2-1	TRBD1	TGTGCCTGGACAAGGGAGACAGGGCCAATCGAGCAGTTCTTC	CAWTRETGPIEQFF
.	TRBV11-2	TRBJ2-7	.	TGTGCCAGCAGCTTAGCACAGGCTTCCTACGAGCAGTACTTC	CASSLAQASYEQYF
.	TRBV4-3	TRBJ2-7	TRBD1	TGCGCCAGCAGCCAAGAGTGGGACAGGTCCTACGAGCAGTACTTC	CASSQEWDRSYEQYF
.	TRBV30	TRBJ2-1	TRBD2	TGTGCCGGAGGGGTTAGCGGGGGCCCAATTGAGCAGTTCTTC	CAGGVSGGPIEQFF
.	TRBV19	TRBJ2-5	TRBD2	TGTGCCAGTAGAGACCGGGGGGGACAAGAGACCCAGTACTTC	CASRDRGGQETQYF
.	TRBV28	TRBJ2-7	TRBD1	TGTGCCAGCAGCCCCCGGGACAGGTGGACCTACGAGCAGTACTTC	CASSPRDRWTYEQYF
many	TRBV6-4	TRBJ1-2	.	TGTGCCAGCAGTGATGGCAGGGGCGGAGACGGCTACACCTTC	CASSDGRGGDGYTF
.	TRBV5-6	TRBJ1-3	.	TGTGCCAGCAGCTCCAGACACAGCTCTGGAAACACCATATATTTT	CASSSRHSSGNTIYF
once	TRBV5-6	TRBJ1-5	.	TGTGCCAGCAGCTTGTGGGGGCGGTCCTTTTCGCCCCAGCATTTT	CASSLWGRSFSPQHF
few	TRBV19	TRBJ1-5	TRBD1	TGTGCCAGTAGCGGGACAGGCAATCAGCCCCAGCATTTT	CASSGTGNQPQHF
.	TRBV27	TRBJ1-2	TRBD1	TGTGCCAGCAGTTCCCGGGACAGCTCCAACGGCTACACCTTC	CASSSRDSSNGYTF
.	TRBV2	TRBJ1-1	TRBD1	TGTGCCAGCAGGACCTGGACAGGGGGCTTGAACACTGAAGCTTTCTTT	CASRTWTGGLNTEAFF
.	TRBV20-1	TRBJ1-1	.	TGCAGTGCTAGTTGGAAGGGGATCCCCTTCATGAACACTGAAGCTTTCTTT	CSASWKGIPFMNTEAFF
once	TRBV7-8	TRBJ1-5	.	TGTGCCAGCAGCCAAGGAGATAATAGCAATCAGCCCCAGCATTTT	CASSQGDNSNQPQHF
once	TRBV19	TRBJ1-1	.	TGTGCCAGTAGGGGGCAGGGGTGTTTCTTT	CASRGQGCFF
once	TRBV13	TRBJ1-1	TRBD1	TGTGCCAGCAGCACGCTCCGGGACAGGGGGGTGAACACTGAAGCTTTCTTT	CASSTLRDRGVNTEAFF
.	TRBV6-5	TRBJ1-2	TRBD1	TGTGCCAGCGGGGGACAGGGAATAAACTATGGCTACACCTTC	CASGGQGINYGYTF
.	TRBV7-3	TRBJ2-7	.	TGTGCCAGCAGCTTAACTCCCGGGGTTAGGCTCGACGAGCAGTACTTC	CASSLTPGVRLDEQYF
.	TRBV12-3/TRBV12-4	TRBJ1-2	.	TGTGCCAGCAGCTGGGGAGGTATTGGCTACACCTTC	CASSWGGIGYTF
.	TRBV7-2	TRBJ1-2	.	TGTGCCAGCAGCTTAGGAGGCACGGCCTATGGCTACACCTTC	CASSLGGTAYGYTF
.	TRBV7-6	TRBJ1-2	TRBD1	TGTGCCAGCAGCTTTAGACAGGGGGCGCAGGGTGGCTACACCTTC	CASSFRQGAQGGYTF
.	TRBV4-1	TRBJ1-6	TRBD1	TGCGCCAGCAGCCAAGGGACAGGGTTTTATTCACCCCTCCACTTT	CASSQGTGFYSPLHF
.	TRBV25-1	TRBJ1-2	TRBD1	TGTGCCAGCAGTGAAACAGGGGTAGGGAACCCTCTTTGGGGCTACACCTTC	CASSETGVGNPLWGYTF
.	TRBV2	TRBJ1-2	TRBD1	TGTGCCAGCACTCCACAGGGGGGTGACTATGGCTACACCTTC	CASTPQGGDYGYTF
.	TRBV5-6	TRBJ1-2	.	TGTGCCAGCAGCTTGATCGGGCAAAAAGAGGGCTATGGCTACACCTTC	CASSLIGQKEGYGYTF
.	TRBV30	TRBJ1-4	TRBD1	TGTGCCTGGAGACTCCCGGGACAGCGGAGTGAAAAACTGTTTTTT	CAWRLPGQRSEKLFF
.	TRBV5-4	TRBJ1-2	.	TGTGCCAGCAGCTTGGGGGGAGGAAGGGATAACTATGGCTACACCTTC	CASSLGGGRDNYGYTF
.	TRBV5-1	TRBJ2-7	.	TGCGCCAGCAGCTCACCAGAACAGGGTTCCTACGAGCAGTACTTC	CASSSPEQGSYEQYF
.	TRBV4-1	TRBJ1-3	TRBD1	TGCGCCAGCAGCCAAGGGGACAGGGGGCTCTCTGGAAACACCATATATTTT	CASSQGDRGLSGNTIYF
.	TRBV7-8	TRBJ2-7	TRBD1	TGTGCCAGCAGCCCAAGCACAGGGGACACCTACGAGCAGTACTTC	CASSPSTGDTYEQYF
.	TRBV6-5	TRBJ1-1	TRBD1	TGTGCCAGCAGGAGACAGGGACATACTGAAGCTTTCTTT	CASRRQGHTEAFF
.	TRBV5-6	TRBJ1-2	.	TGTGCCAGCAGCTTGCAGGGGTCGGCTTACTATGGCTACACCTTC	CASSLQGSAYYGYTF
.	TRBV30	TRBJ1-4	TRBD1	TGTGCCTGCGAGGGACAGGGAAATGAAAAACTGTTTTTT	CACEGQGNEKLFF
.	TRBV9	TRBJ1-1	.	TGTGCCAGCAGCGTAGCCGAGCAAATGAACACTGAAGCTTTCTTT	CASSVAEQMNTEAFF
.	TRBV19	TRBJ2-7	TRBD1	TGTGCCAGTAGTCCGGGACAGGGGGCCGAGCAGTACTTC	CASSPGQGAEQYF
.	TRBV5-1	TRBJ1-2	TRBD1	TGCGCCAGCAGCCCCGGGCACCGGGACAGGTTTAATGGCTACACCTTC	CASSPGHRDRFNGYTF
.	TRBV3-1/TRBV3-2	TRBJ2-1	TRBD2	TGTGCCAGCAGCCAAGATCGGGGTAGCGGGGGCGTTAGGTATGAGCAGTTCTTC	CASSQDRGSGGVRYEQFF
.	TRBV6-5	TRBJ1-1	TRBD1	TGTGCCAGCAGTATCACAGGGGCCAAGAACACTGAAGCTTTCTTT	CASSITGAKNTEAFF
few	TRBV12-3/TRBV12-4	TRBJ1-2	.	TGTGCCAGCAGTTTAGGGACAGTCTATGGCTACACCTTC	CASSLGTVYGYTF
.	TRBV19	TRBJ1-1	.	TGTGCCAGTAGTAACAGGGAGAGGACTGAAGCTTTCTTT	CASSNRERTEAFF
.	TRBV7-9	TRBJ2-1	.	TGTGCCAGCAGCCCTAGAGGAAGGAGCTCCTACAATGAGCAGTTCTTC	CASSPRGRSSYNEQFF
.	TRBV24-1	TRBJ1-2	.	TGTGCCACCAGTGAGCCAGGGGCCTATGGCTACACCTTC	CATSEPGAYGYTF
.	TRBV2	TRBJ2-6	.	TGTGCCAGCGCAGTGGATTCTAGCTCTGGGGCCAACGTCCTGACTTTC	CASAVDSSSGANVLTF
.	TRBV12-3/TRBV12-4	TRBJ1-1	.	TGTGCCAGCAGCCCCGGGAGGGGGGCTTTCTTT	CASSPGRGAFF
.	TRBV11-3	TRBJ2-7	.	TGTGCCAGCAGCTTAGGCCAGGACGAGCAGTACTTC	CASSLGQDEQYF
.	TRBV3-1/TRBV3-2	TRBJ1-2	.	TGTGCCAGCAGCCAAGATTGGGCAGGCGTAGCGGGCTACACCTTC	CASSQDWAGVAGYTF
few	TRBV24-1	TRBJ1-5	.	TGTGCCACCAGTGATCCCAAACAGATCGGTCAGCCCCAGCATTTT	CATSDPKQIGQPQHF
once	TRBV27	TRBJ1-5	.	TGTGCCAGCAGTGCGCCAGGGGTCCATCAGCCCCAGCATTTT	CASSAPGVHQPQHF
.	TRBV5-6	TRBJ1-1	.	TGTGCCAGCAGCTTGGCCAGGGGCCTTCCACGTGAAGCTTTCTTT	CASSLARGLPREAFF
once	TRBV19	TRBJ2-4	.	TGTGCCAGTAGTATAGATCGGCAGGGAATGAGGAACATTCAGTACTTC	CASSIDRQGMRNIQYF